This T cell receptor (beta chain) emerged from a study of T-cell memory formation after mild COVID-19 (dated by TCRdb to the early 2020s). Some background on the complete study: TCR sequence clusters from the two donors were largely donor specific. Longitudinal TCRalpha and TCRbeta repertoire sequencing tracked T-cell clones expanding and contracting after mild COVID-19 in a couple of donors. Two young, previously healthy adult volunteers made up the cohort, one male and one female. Study-level results and caveats: Contracting CD4+ clones were found mainly in CM and EM memory subsets, while CD8+ clones were enriched in EMRA. The study included only a couple of mild cases, and larger cohorts that include severe cases with pre-infection samples were judged to be necessary. The detection of some responding clones in pre-infection memory suggests that pre-existing cross-reactive memory T cells joined the SARS-CoV-2 response. Balanced CD4/CD8 phenotypes were observed for clones contracting from day 15 to 85, whereas a bias towards CD4+ was observed for a second wave of clones expanding from day 15 to 37. SARS-CoV-2 specificity of the second-wave clones peaking on day 37 was not confirmed.

TCRdb names Illumina NovaSeq 6000 as the instrument used. TCRalpha and TCRbeta cDNA libraries were constructed by 5'RACE with constant-segment primers, with sample barcodes and unique molecular identifiers being introduced. RNA was extracted from every sample with Trizol reagent. Amplification of the libraries took two PCR steps, and the second step added a second sample barcode plus Illumina TruSeq adapters. Libraries were sequenced on an Illumina NovaSeq with 2 x 150 bp paired-end reads. For the original study's pipeline: With migec v1.2.7, reads were demultiplexed and then collapsed into UMI-guided consensus sequences. Using mixcr v2.1.11, UMI consensuses were aligned to TRA and TRB V and J templates and then assembled into clonotypes. Clonotypes were classified as expanded or contracted when called significant by both edgeR and NoisET, with noise models trained on biological replicates. For edgeR calls, the thresholds were a false discovery rate-adjusted p below 0.01 and a log2 fold-change of 1. As an exploratory analysis of dynamics, max-normalized trajectories of the 1000 most abundant clonotypes were examined with PCA combined with hierarchical clustering. Each responding clone was given a CD4 or CD8 phenotype based on the CD4+ and CD8+ repertoires, which had been sequenced separately. TCRdb took the public reads, trimmed them with fastp at Q25, ran MiXCR for clone calling and kept in-frame beta chains. Each CDR3 protein appears once, grouped with its most common genes and DNA. These V and J calls rely on TCRdb rather than the paper's analysis. The sample table shows under 250,000 distinct CDR3 sequences, and 27% are seen once. The ten largest clones take up over 9.5% of the sample.

In regard to this clonotype: It has no known antigen specificity. Base qualities are not recorded, but no much larger clone differs from it by a single base.

Reading from cysteine to phenylalanine, the CDR3 counts 15 amino acids. Just CDR3 DNA is preserved here, 45 bases in frame from base 1. Trimming removed 0 bases from V and 1 base from J, leaving 10 bases between the germline ends. As encoded in the germline V gene (reference sequence), CDR1 is GTSNPN while CDR2 is SVGIG. Ficoll-Paque density gradient centrifugation was used to isolate PBMCs. Sequencing used PBMCs or a T cell subset sorted from them (not recorded which). This TCR was recovered from an adult woman who had mild COVID-19 (a few samples of this study predate the infection). The sample titles of this study are shuffled in the database, so cell type and time point are left out; the donor was told from shared clones. Recombination linked TRBV30 to TRBJ1-5; no D gene is confidently identified. The nucleotide sequence is given as TGTGCCTGGAGTGTACTGGTCGGGAGCAATCAGCCCCAGCATTTT. Its protein reads: CAWSVLVGSNQPQHF.